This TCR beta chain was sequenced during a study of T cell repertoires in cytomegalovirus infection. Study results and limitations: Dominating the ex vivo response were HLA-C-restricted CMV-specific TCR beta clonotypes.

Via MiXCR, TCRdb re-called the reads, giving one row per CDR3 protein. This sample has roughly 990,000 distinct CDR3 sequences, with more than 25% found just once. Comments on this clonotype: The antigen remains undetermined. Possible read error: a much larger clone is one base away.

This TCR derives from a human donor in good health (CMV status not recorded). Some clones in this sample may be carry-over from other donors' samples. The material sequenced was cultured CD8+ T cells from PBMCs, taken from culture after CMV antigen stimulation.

DNA for the CDR3: TGTGTCAGCAGCTTAGCATCGCTCTACACAGATACGCAGTATTTT. It specifies CVSSLASLYTDTQYF. J is TRBJ2-3 and V is TRBV7-6, with D unresolved. Germline CDR1 SGHVS, CDR2 FNYEAQ. CDR3 length: 15 residues. The entire variable domain, with the rest obtained from reference TRBV7-6 and TRBJ2-3, is as follows: GAGVSQSPRYKVTKRGQDVALRCDPISGHVSLYWYRQALGQGPEFLTYFNYEAQQDKSGLPNDRFSAERPEGSISTLTIQRTEQRDSAMYRCVSSLASLYTDTQYFGPGTRLTVL.